The entry below gives a single T cell receptor (beta chain) sequence along with its context. In TCRdb, the 5' RACE reads were re-called with MiXCR into one record per CDR3 protein. The repertoire consists of over 200,000 distinct CDR3 sequences, with approximately 10% occurring once and the leading ten covering 8% to 10%. This sample is drawn from a study of identical twins. V was pared by 3 bases and J by 7 bases, with 24 bases between. The CDR3 is 18 amino acids. Germline CDR1 MGHRA, CDR2 YSYEKL. The clonotype comes from a man between 45 and 60 years old in good health. This chain connects TRBV4-1 to TRBJ1-4; a weak D match, TRBD1 (5 bases). Sequencing was done on a sample of memory T cells sorted from blood. The CDR3 here is CASSHPGTGQPWSEKLFF. In DNA, the CDR3 is TGCGCCAGCAGCCACCCCGGGACGGGCCAGCCTTGGTCTGAAAAACTGTTTTTT.